Each of the 9 T cell receptor beta chains below was sequenced from the same sample in a study of metastatic and nonmetastatic thyroid tumors. TCRdb re-analyzed the PCR reads through MiXCR. The sample consists of tens of thousands of clones, about 24% of them appearing once. Patients were all untreated before their thyroid surgery. Sequences were obtained from blood. These receptors came from a female donor with papillary thyroid cancer or a benign thyroid nodule (not recorded which). Some clones in this sample may be carry-over from other donors' samples.

This clone was counted between two and nine times. The chain is built from TRBV28 and TRBJ1-1; 7 bases are a match to TRBD1. V shed 6 bases, J shed 7 bases, and the junction held 11 bases outside the gene matches. Germline V CDR1 and CDR2: MDHEN, SYDVKM. The length of the CDR3 is 14 residues. The CDR3 is CASRTRQGSNEAFF. Written as DNA, the CDR3 is TGTGCCAGCAGGACGAGACAGGGATCAAATGAAGCTTTCTTT.

There are many counts of this clone. CDR3 sequence reads: CASSLASGSGSDTQYF. The DNA of the CDR3 is TGCGCCAGCAGCTTGGCTAGCGGGAGTGGGTCAGATACGCAGTATTTT. The chain carries TRBV5-1 and TRBJ2-3, with 10 bases that match TRBD2. The CDR3 length is 16 residues. After removal of 0 bases from V and 4 bases from J, the junction contained 5 bases not matched to a gene. Germline CDR1 SGHRS, CDR2 YFSETQ.

This clone has just a few counts. At one end, the junction sequence differs from germline, possibly due to a read error. The chain combines TRBV12-3 or TRBV12-4 with TRBJ2-7, with D perhaps TRBD2 (5 bases). The CDR3 covers 13 residues. The CDR3 sequence is CASMEASRYDQYF. CDR3 nucleotide sequence: TGTGCCAGCATGGAGGCATCCCGTTACGATCAGTACTTC.

This chain connects TRBV19 to TRBJ2-5, with D perhaps TRBD1 or TRBD2 (5 bases each). The germline V and J ends were trimmed by 7 bases and 1 base, with 13 bases remaining between them. This CDR3 contains 14 residues. Germline V lookup: CDR1 LNHDA, CDR2 SQIVND (reference sequence). The CDR3 nucleotides are TGTGCCAGTACCCCGGGACCCTCCCAAGAGACCCAGTACTTC. Translation gives CASTPGPSQETQYF.

By share, this clone counts as medium-sized. No conserved phenylalanine or tryptophan is present at the end of the CDR3, so a read error is the likely explanation. The DNA is left out, because the CDR3 cannot be placed on it with certainty; the CDR3 is given as TCRdb lists it. This chain joins TRBV12-3 or TRBV12-4 and TRBJ2-7. 10 amino acids form the CDR3, both terminal residues included. CDR3 sequence reads: CASSTADCSP.

The table lists this clone with a few counts. J is TRBJ1-3 and V is TRBV30; D not certain. Germline-derived CDR1 and CDR2 are GTSNPN and SVGIG (reference sequence). Trimming took off 3 bases at V and 0 bases at J, with 6 bases between the two ends. The CDR3 covers 13 residues. CDR3 protein: CAWRVSSGNTIYF. CDR3 in DNA: TGTGCCTGGAGGGTTTCCTCTGGAAACACCATATATTTT.

This clone was picked up a small number of times. No conserved phenylalanine or tryptophan is present at the end of the CDR3, so a read error is the likely explanation. The chain employs TRBV24-1 and TRBJ2-3; D is ambiguous. Germline V gene data show CDR1 as KGHDR and CDR2 as SFDVKD. Trimming removed 5 bases at V and 6 bases at J, with 14 bases between. The length of the CDR3 is 14 residues. The CDR3 bases are TGTGCCACCAGTGGGGCTAAAGACACCGATACGCAGTATCTT. This translates into CATSGAKDTDTQYL.

This clone was seen a single time. The junction departs from the called germline gene at one end, perhaps through a read error. The chain uses TRBV20-1 and TRBJ1-1, with no clear D. CDR1 and CDR2 from the germline V gene are DFQATT and SNEGSKA (reference sequence). The CDR3 covers 13 residues. The CDR3 region has the DNA TGTAGTGTTCTCCCAGTGGCGAACACTGAAGCTTTCTTT. It codes for CSVLPVANTEAFF.

This clone was counted at least ten times. The chain employs TRBV20-1 and TRBJ2-1; D not resolved. Per the germline V gene, CDR1 is DFQATT and CDR2 is SNEGSKA (reference sequence). The CDR3 consists of 14 residues. The V and J ends lost 3 bases and 0 bases respectively, with 9 bases between them. The CDR3 protein is CSASGLNSYNEQFF. The DNA for the CDR3 is TGCAGTGCTAGCGGGCTTAACTCCTACAATGAGCAGTTCTTC.